This T cell receptor beta chain was recorded in a study of CD8 T cells in Susac syndrome. Negative isolation yielded CD8+ and CD4+ T cells; FACS enriched TEMRA cells. It was with random hexamers that roughly 0.5 to 1 ug RNA was reverse transcribed. Coverage of TCR beta CDR3 amplification by immunoSEQ multiplex PCR extended to 54 Vbeta and 13 Jbeta. TCRdb processed the immunoSEQ multiplex PCR reads anew with MiXCR; each CDR3 protein has one entry. Of 250,000 to 350,000 distinct CDR3 sequences in the sample, just over 90% were seen once. To note about this clonotype: One end of the junction varies from germline; a read error may be responsible.

Germline V lookup: CDR1 SSHAT, CDR2 FNYEAQ (reference sequence). The CDR3 length is 16 residues. This chain links TRBV7-7 with TRBJ2-1, with 7 nucleotides matching TRBD2. The sequencing input was CD4+ T cells from PBMCs. This TCR came from a human donor with multiple sclerosis. CDR3 in DNA: TGTGCTAGCAGCCCGTACGCGGGAGTTTCCTACAATGAGCAGTTCTTC. Its translation: CASSPYAGVSYNEQFF.